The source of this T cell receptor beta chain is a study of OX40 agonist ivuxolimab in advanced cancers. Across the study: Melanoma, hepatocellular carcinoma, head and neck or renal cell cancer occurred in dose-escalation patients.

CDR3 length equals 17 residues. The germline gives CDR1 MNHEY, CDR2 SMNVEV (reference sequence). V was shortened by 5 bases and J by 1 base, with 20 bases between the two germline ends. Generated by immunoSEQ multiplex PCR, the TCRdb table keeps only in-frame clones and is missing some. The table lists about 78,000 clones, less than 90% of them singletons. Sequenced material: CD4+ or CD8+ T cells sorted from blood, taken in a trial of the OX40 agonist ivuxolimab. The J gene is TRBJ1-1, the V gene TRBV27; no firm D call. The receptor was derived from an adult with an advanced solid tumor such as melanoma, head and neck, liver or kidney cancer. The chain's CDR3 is CASSPRPPRDRNTEAFF. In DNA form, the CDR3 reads TGTGCCAGCAGTCCCAGGCCCCCCCGGGATAGGAACACTGAAGCTTTCTTT.